This T cell receptor (beta chain) was documented in a study of blood T cell repertoires in COVID-19. Method: immunoSEQ multiplex PCR; TCRdb's copy keeps in-frame clones and lacks some. The table records around 300,000 clones, 85% of them present only once. CDR1 KGHDR and CDR2 SFDVKD come from the germline V gene. V lost 7 bases to trimming and J lost 9 bases; unmatched junction nucleotides: 6. The CDR3 covers 13 residues. The sequence derives from a woman in her 50s who had recovered from COVID-19. The sample was PBMCs or T cells enriched from blood (not recorded which). This sequence joins TRBV24-1 and TRBJ2-1; the match to TRBD1 covers 9 bases. In DNA, the CDR3 is TGTGCCACCAGATTAACAGGGGGCCGTGAGCAGTTCTTC. Its protein is CATRLTGGREQFF.